Listed here are 15 T cell receptor beta chains from one sample, sequenced in a study of blood T cell repertoires in COVID-19. TCRdb keeps only in-frame clones here, not all; method: immunoSEQ multiplex PCR. The sample lists 250,000 to 350,000 clones, less than 85% occurring once. Sequencing input: peripheral blood. The receptors stem from a human donor with COVID-19, enrolled during active disease. The donor label of this sample is uncertain.

The chain has TRBV9 and TRBJ1-2, with a weak D call TRBD1 (5 bases). V was pared by 1 base and J by 4 bases, with 8 bases between. The CDR3 length is 13 residues. Germline-derived CDR1 and CDR2 are SGDLS and YYNGEE. The CDR3 is CASSVQQGYGYTF. Written as DNA, the CDR3 is TGTGCCAGCAGCGTACAGCAGGGCTATGGCTACACCTTC. The full variable domain, with the rest looked up from reference TRBV9 and TRBJ1-2, is DSGVTQTPKHLITATGQRVTLRCSPRSGDLSVYWYQQSLDQGLQFLIQYYNGEERAKGNILERFSAQQFPDLHSELNLSSLELGDSALYFCASSVQQGYGYTFGSGTRLTVV.

The chain links TRBV5-1 to TRBJ2-3, with a weak D call TRBD2 (6 bases). CDR3 length equals 15 residues. V lost 1 base, J lost 3 bases, and 12 bases lay in between. Germline V gene sequence: CDR1 SGHRS, CDR2 YFSETQ. CDR3 protein: CASSLSSGQTDTQYF. As DNA, the CDR3 is TGCGCCAGCAGCTTGAGTAGCGGCCAGACAGATACGCAGTATTTT.

This chain connects TRBV4-3 to TRBJ2-7; 7 positions match TRBD2. Germline trimming cut 1 base from V and 2 bases from J; bases unmatched to any gene: 5. This CDR3 contains 15 residues. Germline assignment: CDR1 LGHNA and CDR2 YSLEER. CDR3 nucleotides: TGCGCCAGCAGCCAAGGCCTAGCGGCCACCTACGAGCAGTACTTC. Protein sequence: CASSQGLAATYEQYF.

The chain links TRBV10-3 to TRBJ1-2; 11 bases align to TRBD1. The trim removed 0 bases at V and 1 base at J, leaving 7 bases unmatched. The germline V gene has CDR1 ENHRY and CDR2 SYGVKD. The length of the CDR3 is 18 residues. The CDR3 sequence: CAISESGQGAGGNYGYTF. The CDR3 nucleotides are TGTGCCATCAGTGAGTCCGGACAGGGGGCCGGGGGTAACTATGGCTACACCTTC.

The rearrangement uses TRBV30 and TRBJ1-1; no firm D call. Germline assignment: CDR1 GTSNPN and CDR2 SVGIG (reference sequence). The CDR3 is 13 residues long. With 4 bases removed from V and 5 bases from J, the gap between germline ends came to 14 bases. The CDR3 loop is CAWMIRVGTEAFF. The DNA for the CDR3 is TGTGCCTGGATGATCCGGGTCGGAACTGAAGCTTTCTTT. The full variable domain, rest sourced from reference TRBV30 and TRBJ1-1, is SQTIHQWPATLVQPVGSPLSLECTVEGTSNPNLYWYRQAAGRGLQLLFYSVGIGQISSEVPQNLSASRPQDRQFILSSKKLLLSDSGFYLCAWMIRVGTEAFFGQGTRLTVV.

The J gene is TRBJ2-3, the V gene TRBV5-8; no definite D call. CDR3 length equals 14 residues. Trimming stripped 0 bases from V and 2 bases from J, with 7 bases between. Germline CDR1 is SGHTS and CDR2 is YDEGEE. CDR3 sequence: CASSLGLNTDTQYF. CDR3 bases: TGTGCCAGCAGCTTGGGACTGAACACAGATACGCAGTATTTT.

The chain joins TRBV9 to TRBJ2-1; 10 nucleotides agree with TRBD2. The germline V gene encodes CDR1 SGDLS and CDR2 YYNGEE. CDR3 length equals 16 residues. The ends lost 0 bases at V and 4 bases at J; junction bases unmatched: 4. The CDR3 loop is CASSVAALAGYNEQFF. The CDR3 region has the DNA TGTGCCAGCAGCGTAGCGGCACTAGCGGGGTACAATGAGCAGTTCTTC.

The rearrangement joins TRBV5-4 to TRBJ2-1; TRBD2 matches 8 bases. CDR1 and CDR2 from the germline V gene are SGHNT and YYREEE (reference sequence). The CDR3 has 16 residues. V dropped 4 bases and J dropped 2; count of bases not matched to a gene: 8. DNA for the CDR3: TGTGCCAGCAGCCCGAGCGGGAGCAGGGCCTACAATGAGCAGTTCTTC. It translates to CASSPSGSRAYNEQFF. Full variable domain (rest looked up from reference TRBV5-4 and TRBJ2-1): ETGVTQSPTHLIKTRGQQVTLRCSSQSGHNTVSWYQQALGQGPQFIFQYYREEENGRGNFPPRFSGLQFPNYSSELNVNALELDDSALYLCASSPSGSRAYNEQFFGPGTRLTVL.

The chain has TRBV5-6 and TRBJ2-6, with D possibly TRBD1 on 5 matching bases. Germline V CDR1 and CDR2: SGHDT, YYEEEE. This CDR3 has 16 residues. V was trimmed by 0 bases and J by 2 bases, leaving 9 bases between them. CDR3 protein: CASSLDRLTGANVLTF. CDR3 DNA: TGTGCCAGCAGCTTGGACAGGCTAACTGGGGCCAACGTCCTGACTTTC.

V gene TRBV19 combines with J gene TRBJ2-1; a possible D gene is TRBD2 (6 bases). The CDR3 runs 13 residues. Germline CDR1 and CDR2: LNHDA and SQIVND (reference sequence). Trimming removed 5 bases at V and 12 bases at J, with 17 bases between. In DNA, the CDR3 is TGTGCCAGTAGTCCTGGGGGAGGAATTACGCAGTTCTTC. Its protein product is CASSPGGGITQFF.

This chain joins TRBV28 and TRBJ2-3, with 8 bases matching TRBD2. V lost 3 bases to trimming and J lost 4 bases; unmatched junction nucleotides: 12. The germline V gene has CDR1 MDHEN and CDR2 SYDVKM. The CDR3 runs to 17 residues. The CDR3 protein is CASSLMGSGRRSDTQYF. CDR3 in DNA: TGTGCCAGCAGTTTGATGGGGAGCGGGAGAAGATCAGATACGCAGTATTTT.

This clone was counted once. The chain carries TRBV18 and TRBJ1-4, with TRBD1 as a possible D gene (5 bases). With 4 bases removed from V and 1 base from J, the gap between germline ends came to 13 bases. CDR1 and CDR2 from the germline V gene are KGHSH and LQKENI. There are 16 residues in the CDR3. In nucleotides, the CDR3 is TGTGCCAGCTCACGACCCGGGGGTCAAACTAATGAAAAACTGTTTTTT. Its protein is CASSRPGGQTNEKLFF.

This clone is a singleton in its sample. In DNA form, the CDR3 reads TGTGCCAGCAGCTTCTTAGCGGGAGAGGTCGATGAGCAGTTCTTC. Translating it yields CASSFLAGEVDEQFF. This sequence joins TRBV5-4 and TRBJ2-1, with 9 nucleotides matching TRBD2. The CDR3 loop spans 15 amino acids. Germline-derived CDR1 and CDR2 are SGHNT and YYREEE (reference sequence). The J segment lost 8 bases and the V segment lost 2 bases, leaving 8 bases of the junction unmatched.

The rearrangement links TRBV9 to TRBJ2-7; 9 nucleotides match TRBD1. This CDR3 has 18 amino acids. Germline CDR1 is SGDLS and CDR2 is YYNGEE. V was pared by 3 bases and J by 6 bases, with 19 bases of the junction left unmatched. CDR3 coding DNA: TGTGCCAGCAGCGGAACAGGGGGCTCGAACCCCGCCACCACCGAGCAGTACTTC. As protein: CASSGTGGSNPATTEQYF.

The chain links TRBV29-1 to TRBJ2-7; 7 positions match TRBD1. Germline CDR1 and CDR2: SQVTM and ANQGSEA. V shed 5 bases, J shed 2 bases, and the junction held 9 bases outside the gene matches. The CDR3 is made up of 14 amino acids. The CDR3 loop reads CSVYIGGGAYEQYF. The DNA for the CDR3 is TGCAGCGTTTACATAGGGGGCGGTGCCTACGAGCAGTACTTC.